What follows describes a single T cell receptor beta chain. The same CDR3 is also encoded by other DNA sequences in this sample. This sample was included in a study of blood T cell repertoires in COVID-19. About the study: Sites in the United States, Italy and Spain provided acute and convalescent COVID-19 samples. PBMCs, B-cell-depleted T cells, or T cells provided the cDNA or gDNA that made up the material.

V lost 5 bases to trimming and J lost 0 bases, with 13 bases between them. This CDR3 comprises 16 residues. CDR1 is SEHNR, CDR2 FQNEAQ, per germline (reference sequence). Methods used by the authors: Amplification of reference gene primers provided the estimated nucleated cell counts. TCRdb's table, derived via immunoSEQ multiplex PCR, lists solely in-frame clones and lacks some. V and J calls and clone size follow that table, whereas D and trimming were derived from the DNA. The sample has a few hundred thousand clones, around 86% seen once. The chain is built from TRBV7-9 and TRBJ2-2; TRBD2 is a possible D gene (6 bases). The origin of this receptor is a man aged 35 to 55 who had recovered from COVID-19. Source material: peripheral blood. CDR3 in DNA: TGTGCCAGCAGCCGAGCCGGGACTGCGAACACCGGGGAGCTGTTTTTT. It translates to CASSRAGTANTGELFF.